The following is a TCR beta chain sequence with its context. This clonotype was seen repeatedly, ten times or more. Its antigen is not yet known. Per-base quality was not reported, and no clone a single base away is much larger than it. CDR3 length: 14 amino acids, cysteine to phenylalanine. Only the CDR3 DNA stays, 42 bases, in frame from base 1. The V end loses 6 bases and the J end loses 1 base, and a stretch of 12 bases separates them. The germline V gene encodes CDR1 MDHEN and CDR2 SYDVKM. This sample is drawn from a study of T cells in Graves' hyperthyroidism and ophthalmopathy (dated by TCRdb to 2018 to 2020). Regarding the research as a whole: Peripheral blood samples were taken at initial diagnosis, before any treatment was given. To identify TCR V-J signatures that set the groups apart, the researchers used a discovery cohort of about a hundred patients, made up of 40 to 45 with Graves' ophthalmopathy and 57 with stable Graves' hyperthyroidism. Prospective prediction of ophthalmopathy was tested in an independent validation cohort of some 19 hyperthyroidism patients and 17 patients who later progressed to ophthalmopathy. The approximately 97 discovery patients were randomly divided into training and test sets at a 7:3 ratio. The study also compared thyroid tissue and blood T-cell repertoires from a handful of Graves' hyperthyroidism patients. After sampling, hyperthyroidism patients received methimazole starting at 30 mg daily, and ophthalmopathy patients received high-dose intravenous methylprednisolone. TCR Vbeta CDR3 sequencing of fewer than 150 peripheral blood samples (more than 40 ophthalmopathy, approximately 80 hyperthyroidism and about 17 progressor patients) is reported in the paper. General study outcomes and caveats: In cross-validation, a model built on a 13 V-J signature told ophthalmopathy apart from stable hyperthyroidism with 85% to 90% sensitivity and around 84% specificity, and in testing the same model reached 80%/75%. Sample size was not statistically predetermined, and blinding of investigators to group allocation was not performed. Blood samples also contained most of the expanded thyroid clonotypes (frequency above 0.001), which suggests that blood repertoires may reflect thyroid immune responses. During validation, the model predicted progression to ophthalmopathy a median of approximately 6 months ahead of onset, with 60% to 71% sensitivity and 72% to 80% specificity.

Stable Graves' hyperthyroidism was defined as no progression to ophthalmopathy during 18 months of follow-up. Hyperthyroidism patients were newly diagnosed, with disease duration under 2 months, and aged 18 to 65 years. Patients with uncontrolled infections, other autoimmune diseases, pregnancy or lactation were excluded. Clinical symptoms, serum thyroxine and TRAb, thyroid ultrasound, and orbital computed tomography formed the basis for the diagnoses. Ficoll-Paque density gradient centrifugation was used to isolate PBMCs from around 10 ml of fresh peripheral blood. Trizol reagent was used to extract total RNA, and RNA quality was then checked on an Agilent 2100 Bioanalyzer. TCR beta CDR3 regions were amplified from RNA transcripts. The TCR CDR3 was subjected to a first round of RT-PCR using the HTBI primer set and the Qiagen OneStep RT-PCR kit. Libraries were constructed in a second round of multiplex PCR, after which size selection and purification were carried out. The libraries were sequenced on an Illumina HiSeq2000 using paired-end 100 bp reads. For the original study's pipeline: Raw data were processed with SOAPnuke, discarding reads with adapters, uncalled bases, mean Phred below 15, or no exact constant-primer or identifier match. COPE v1.2.5 was used to merge the high-quality paired reads, and each unique nucleotide sequence was defined as a clonotype. Clonotypes were aligned to IMGT TRBV, TRBD and TRBJ reference segments using MiTCR v1.1. The analysis included only V-J combinations with a frequency above 0.0001, which together covered over 98% of the repertoires. The TCS score was defined as F50 (clonal expansion) divided by E x V (chaos), with BLOSUM62-based TCRdist calculated between CDR3 peptides within each V-J. Welch's t-statistics and random forest reduced 514 V-J features to around 14, which were used in a naive Bayes classifier (R e1071). In TCRdb, the public reads were trimmed at Q25 with fastp and aligned with MiXCR, with productive beta chains retained. Rows with a matching CDR3 protein are joined into one entry that keeps the most common DNA and genes. The V and J calls come from TCRdb's annotation, not from the publication. The sample has 300,000 to 350,000 distinct CDR3 sequences on record, 20% to 25% of them singletons. The ten top clones hold under 55% of the sample.

This receptor was identified in a woman between 45 and 60 years old with Graves' hyperthyroidism. The rearranged segments are TRBV28 and TRBJ1-1; the D region possibly corresponds to TRBD1 (6 bases align). The source material was blood. This receptor carries the CDR3 CASRVDRGNTEAFF. The nucleotide sequence is given as TGTGCCAGCAGAGTGGACAGAGGGAACACTGAAGCTTTCTTT.